This T cell receptor beta chain was documented in a study of blood T cell repertoires in COVID-19 (dated by TCRdb to 2020 to 2022). Describing the broader study: Samples covering the acute and convalescent phases of COVID-19 were provided by collaborators in the United States, Italy and Spain. The prospective study material was composed of cDNA or gDNA derived from T cells, B-cell-depleted T cells, or PBMCs. Deeply sampled blood TCRbeta repertoires from subjects exposed to, actively infected with, or recovered from COVID-19 were included in the dataset. The repertoires were released in a freely available public database meant as a resource for research on the immune response to SARS-CoV-2. The samples were drawn from two sources: the first 160 participants of the ongoing ImmuneRACE study, and some 1,300 subjects contributed by 6 global collaborators. The sample metadata nearly always contained a de-identified subject ID, COVID-19 status, age in years and sex. Where available, HLA class I and class II types were taken from metadata supplied by the sample provider and were not determined by assay-based typing.

With respect to this clone: There is no known antigen for this receptor. No base-level quality is on record; no much larger clone is a single base apart.

Relative to germline, V is missing 5 bases and J is missing 4 bases, with 10 bases of the junction outside any gene match. According to the germline V gene, CDR1 reads SGHTS and CDR2 reads YDEGEE. The CDR3 starts with the cysteine, ends with the phenylalanine, and has 16 residues. The DNA shown is the 48-base CDR3, in frame from base 1. TCRbeta CDR3 regions were amplified from genomic DNA by means of the immunoSEQ Assay, a bias-controlled multiplex PCR. Per the source publication's procedure: The number of nucleated cells in each sample was estimated by amplification of reference gene primers within the assay. Sequence reads were collapsed and filtered to measure the absolute abundance of every unique TCRbeta CDR3 rearrangement. For each sample, productive Simpson clonality was calculated as the square root of Simpson's diversity index across productive rearrangements. TCRdb provides this immuneACCESS table in a form limited to in-frame rearrangements. Some clones are lacking; in checked studies, under half of them reflect an unresolved V gene, and why the rest are absent is not known. That table is the source of V, J and clone size, and D and trimming were worked out from the DNA. The sample table shows some 280,000 clones, and 89% are seen once. In total, the top ten clones hold 0.94% of the sample.

Another Seattle source contributed samples from volunteer blood donors who had recovered from COVID-19. Whole blood was collected in K2EDTA tubes by collaborating institutions according to the institutions' own protocols. For TCRbeta analysis, collaborators shipped samples as frozen whole blood, isolated PBMCs, or DNA extracted from either of those sample types. General conclusions and limits of the study: Clinical and demographic metadata were provided uncurated, with the amount varying by source and participant.

The TCR was taken from a woman between 35 and 50 years old who had recovered from COVID-19. The sequencing input was peripheral blood. In this chain, TRBV5-8 is recombined with TRBJ2-3; a stretch of 10 junction bases matches TRBD2. The sequence in DNA is TGTGCCAGCAGTTCTATAGCGGGAGGATTGGCAGATACGCAGTATTTT. This yields the protein CASSSIAGGLADTQYF. The CDR3 plus the reference TRBV5-8 and TRBJ2-3 genes for the other parts give the full variable domain: EAGVTQSPTHLIKTRGQQATLRCSPISGHTSVYWYQQALGLGLQFLLWYDEGEERNRGNFPPRFSGRQFPNYSSELNVNALELEDSALYLCASSSIAGGLADTQYFGPGTRLTVL.